This paragraph reports one TCR beta chain. The data were taken from a study of blood T cell repertoires in COVID-19. Study at large: Samples taken during acute and convalescent COVID-19 were collected in the United States, Italy and Spain.

Measured with immunoSEQ multiplex PCR; TCRdb has only the in-frame clones, and not every one. This sample has about 220,000 clones, with roughly 89% found just once. Study members were between about 18 and 95 years old and lived in 20 to 25 US regions. Two consecutive negative NP/OP PCR tests, clearance, or resolved symptoms defined Cohort 3 recovery. The CDR3 is made up of 14 amino acids. V shed 9 bases and J 7 bases; nucleotides not matched to a gene: 12. Per germline, CDR1 LNHDA and CDR2 SQIVND (reference sequence). This TCR derives from a woman between 40 and 55 years old who had recovered from COVID-19. The J gene is TRBJ2-1, the V gene TRBV19; 7 nucleotides align to TRBD1. The source material was PBMCs or T cells enriched from blood (not recorded which). This chain's CDR3 is CASEDRAKRNEQFF. CDR3 bases: TGTGCCAGCGAAGACAGGGCAAAGAGGAATGAGCAGTTCTTC.